The entry below gives a single T cell receptor beta chain sequence along with its context. Antigen: not known. Treatment described: oral pan-JAK inhibitor, 5-10 mg twice daily. This CDR3 spans 14 amino acids. CDR1 is SEHNR, CDR2 FQNEAQ, per germline (reference sequence). Between the trimmed V and J ends, which lost 3 bases and 1 base, there was a span of 8 bases. This entry comes from a study of CD8+ T cells in alopecia areata. Looking at the study overall: Treated patients were dosed with oral tofacitinib, taking 5 to 10 mg twice daily. Study-wide findings and caveats: Tofacitinib produced a significant decrease in scalp clonality and in expanded CD8+ clones among the top 100. Higher clonality and more expanded CD8+ clones appeared in lesional than normal scalp.

As the sequencing template, cDNA was produced by extracting RNA and reverse transcribing it. Sequencing used immunoSEQ multiplex PCR; TCRdb keeps in-frame clones, though not all of them. The sample holds roughly 110,000 clones, roughly 84% seen once. The TCR comes from a human donor with alopecia areata. Material: CD8+ T cells sorted from blood, obtained at week 24, from a patient treated with tofacitinib. The chain joins TRBV7-9 to TRBJ2-3; D is perhaps TRBD2 (6 bases). The DNA of the CDR3 is TGTGCCAGCAGCTTCGGCGGGGGCACAGATACGCAGTATTTT. Protein sequence: CASSFGGGTDTQYF.